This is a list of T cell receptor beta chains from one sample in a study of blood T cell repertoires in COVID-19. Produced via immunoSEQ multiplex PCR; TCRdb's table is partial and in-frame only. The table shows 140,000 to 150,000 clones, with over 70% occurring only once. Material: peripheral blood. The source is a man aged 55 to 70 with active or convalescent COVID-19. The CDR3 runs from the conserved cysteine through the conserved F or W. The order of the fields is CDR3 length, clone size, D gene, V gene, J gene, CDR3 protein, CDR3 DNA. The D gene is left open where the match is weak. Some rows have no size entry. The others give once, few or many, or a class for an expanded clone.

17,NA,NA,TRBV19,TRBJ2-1,CASSIDLAATGVNEQFF,TGTGCCAGTAGTATAGATCTGGCTGCCACGGGTGTCAATGAGCAGTTCTTC
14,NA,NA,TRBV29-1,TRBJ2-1,CSAWPGHPGNEQFF,TGCAGCGCTTGGCCGGGACACCCTGGGAATGAGCAGTTCTTC
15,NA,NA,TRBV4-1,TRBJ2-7,CASSQETRGPYEQYF,TGCGCCAGCAGCCAAGAGACTAGGGGTCCCTACGAGCAGTACTTC
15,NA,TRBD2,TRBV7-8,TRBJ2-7,CASSLEASGIYEQYF,TGTGCCAGCAGCTTAGAAGCTAGCGGGATCTACGAGCAGTACTTC
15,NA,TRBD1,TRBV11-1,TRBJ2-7,CASSRDRGLSYEQYF,TGTGCCAGCAGCCGGGACAGGGGGCTGAGCTACGAGCAGTACTTC
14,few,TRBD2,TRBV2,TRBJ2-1,CAMNGGRADVAQFF,TGTGCCATGAATGGAGGGAGGGCCGATGTCGCGCAGTTCTTC
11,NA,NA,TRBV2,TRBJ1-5,CASSVPEDMHF,TGTGCCAGCAGTGTGCCCGAGGACATGCATTTT
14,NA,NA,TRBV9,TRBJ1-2,CASSPIPGVYGYTF,TGTGCCAGCAGCCCTATCCCCGGAGTCTATGGCTACACCTTC
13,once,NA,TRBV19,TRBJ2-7,CASSITGNYEQYF,TGTGCCAGTAGTATTACAGGGAACTACGAGCAGTACTTC
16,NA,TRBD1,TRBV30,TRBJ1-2,CAWSTRGRGREYGYTF,TGTGCCTGGAGTACCCGGGGCAGGGGGCGCGAATATGGCTACACCTTC
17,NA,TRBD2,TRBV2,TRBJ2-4,CASSATSGKTAKNIQYF,TGTGCCAGCAGTGCCACTAGCGGGAAAACGGCCAAAAACATTCAGTACTTC
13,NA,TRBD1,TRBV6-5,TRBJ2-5,CASSSTGVRTQYF,TGTGCCAGCAGCTCGACAGGGGTGAGGACCCAGTACTTC
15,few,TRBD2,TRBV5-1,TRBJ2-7,CASSSLLAGVDEQYF,TGCGCCAGCAGCTCCCTACTAGCGGGAGTGGACGAGCAGTACTTC
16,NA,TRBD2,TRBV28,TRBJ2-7,CASSSPGTRASYEQYF,TGTGCCAGCAGCTCCCCCGGGACTAGGGCCTCCTACGAGCAGTACTTC
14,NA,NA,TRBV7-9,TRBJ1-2,CASSLVGGNYGYTF,TGTGCCAGCAGCTTGGTCGGGGGTAATTATGGCTACACCTTC
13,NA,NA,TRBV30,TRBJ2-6,CAWTGAGANVLTF,TGTGCCTGGACGGGGGCTGGGGCCAACGTCCTGACTTTC
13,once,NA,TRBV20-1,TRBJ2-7,CSASEGTSNEQYF,TGCAGTGCTAGTGAAGGGACTTCAAACGAGCAGTACTTC
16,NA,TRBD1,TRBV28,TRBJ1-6,CASRLGQGLDNSPLHF,TGTGCCAGCAGACTAGGACAGGGTCTAGATAATTCACCCCTCCACTTT
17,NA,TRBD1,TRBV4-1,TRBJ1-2,CASSQDVEAGGRYGYTF,TGCGCCAGCAGCCAAGATGTCGAGGCAGGGGGACGCTATGGCTACACCTTC
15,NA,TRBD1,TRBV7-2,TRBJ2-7,CASSLGQGARYEQYF,TGTGCCAGCAGCTTAGGGCAGGGGGCACGTTACGAGCAGTACTTC
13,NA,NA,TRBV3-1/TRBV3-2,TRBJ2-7,CASSQGLQGGQYF,TGTGCCAGCAGCCAAGGCTTACAGGGCGGGCAGTACTTC
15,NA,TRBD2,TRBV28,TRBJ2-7,CASSRTAGVPLEQYF,TGTGCCAGCAGTCGAACAGCGGGAGTCCCCCTCGAGCAGTACTTC
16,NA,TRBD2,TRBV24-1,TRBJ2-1,CATSDPGLAGGDEQFF,TGTGCCACCAGTGACCCCGGACTAGCGGGAGGGGATGAGCAGTTCTTC
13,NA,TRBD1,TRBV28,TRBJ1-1,CASSERTGTEAFF,TGTGCCAGCAGTGAAAGGACAGGGACTGAAGCTTTCTTT
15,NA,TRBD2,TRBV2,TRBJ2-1,CASSLAGGRYNEQFF,TGTGCCAGCAGCCTAGCGGGAGGGCGATACAATGAGCAGTTCTTC
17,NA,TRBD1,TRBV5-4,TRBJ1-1,CASSSDRGGVANTEAFF,TGTGCCAGCAGCTCCGACAGGGGAGGGGTGGCAAACACTGAAGCTTTCTTT
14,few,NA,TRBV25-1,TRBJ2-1,CASSAGGPYNEQFF,TGTGCCAGCAGTGCCGGAGGGCCCTACAATGAGCAGTTCTTC
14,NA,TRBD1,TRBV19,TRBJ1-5,CASSRGQGYQPQHF,TGTGCCAGTAGCAGGGGACAGGGTTATCAGCCCCAGCATTTT
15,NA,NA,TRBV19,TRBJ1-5,CASSMGAGYNQPQHF,TGTGCCAGTAGTATGGGGGCAGGGTACAATCAGCCCCAGCATTTT